This T cell receptor beta chain was captured by sequencing in a study of T-cell memory formation after mild COVID-19. Study context: Most TCR clusters belonged to a single donor. Findings and caveats of the study: Shrinking CD4+ clones resided mostly in CM and EM, and CD8+ ones in EMRA.

CDR1 and CDR2 (germline): SEHNR, FQNEAQ (reference sequence). The CDR3 consists of 12 residues. V lost 0 bases to trimming and J lost 4 bases, with 3 bases between them. As concerns this clonotype: Its antigen is still unknown.

TCRdb called the 5' RACE reads again in MiXCR, with one record for every CDR3 protein. The sample has around 510,000 distinct CDR3 sequences; less than 25% are singletons. V and J are TRBV7-9 and TRBJ1-2, with no clear D. The TCR was taken from an adult woman who had mild COVID-19 (a few samples of this study predate the infection). Cell type and time point are not known. The sequenced sample was PBMCs or a T cell subset sorted from them (not recorded which). The CDR3 coding sequence is TGTGCCAGCAGCTTAGCCATCTATGGCTACACCTTC. Translation: CASSLAIYGYTF. The whole variable domain, remainder taken from reference TRBV7-9 and TRBJ1-2, is DTGVSQNPRHKITKRGQNVTFRCDPISEHNRLYWYRQTLGQGPEFLTYFQNEAQLEKSRLLSDRFSAERPKGSFSTLEIQRTEQGDSAMYLCASSLAIYGYTFGSGTRLTVV.